This is a list of T cell receptor beta chains from one sample in a study of CD8+ T cells in alopecia areata. Produced via immunoSEQ multiplex PCR; TCRdb's table is partial and in-frame only. This table holds about 250,000 clones, about three fifths found once. Specimen: CD4+ T cells sorted from blood, collected at roughly week 52, from a patient treated with tofacitinib. The origin of the receptors is a human donor with alopecia areata. Both conserved end residues are part of each CDR3. D genes are given only for firm matches. Some rows have no size entry. The others give once, few or many, or a class for an expanded clone.

TRBJ2-6 | TRBV13 | . | . | TGTGCCAGCAGCTCCTCCCGGGGGGCCAACGTCCTGACTTTC | CASSSSRGANVLTF
TRBJ1-5 | TRBV5-4 | . | . | TGTGCCAGCAGCTTGGGCAGGGTGGGCAATCAGCCCCAGCATTTT | CASSLGRVGNQPQHF
TRBJ2-7 | TRBV27 | . | . | TGTGCCAGCAGTTTGCGACTGACCTCCTACGAGCAGTACTTC | CASSLRLTSYEQYF
TRBJ2-2 | TRBV10-3 | TRBD2 | . | TGTGAATATAGCGGGGGAGGAACCGGGGAGCTGTTTTTT | CEYSGGGTGELFF
TRBJ2-1 | TRBV10-3 | . | . | TGTGCCATCAGGCCACTCGAATACAATGAGCAGTTCTTC | CAIRPLEYNEQFF
TRBJ2-1 | TRBV29-1 | . | . | TGCAGCGTTGTTGCCTACCACAATGAGCAGTTCTTC | CSVVAYHNEQFF
TRBJ1-2 | TRBV5-1 | TRBD1 | . | TGCGCCAGCAGCTTGGGACAGGGGGCGTATGGCTACACCTTC | CASSLGQGAYGYTF
TRBJ2-5 | TRBV30 | . | . | TGTGCGGCGGCTCTCGGGGGAGAGACCCAGTACTTC | CAAALGGETQYF
TRBJ2-7 | TRBV18 | TRBD1 | . | TGTGCCAGCTCACCCTTGGACAGGGGCACCTACGAGCAGTACTTC | CASSPLDRGTYEQYF
TRBJ2-5 | TRBV4-3 | TRBD2 | . | TGCGCCAGCAGCCAAGACGCGACTAGCGGGGGACAAGAGACCCAGTACTTC | CASSQDATSGGQETQYF
TRBJ2-1 | TRBV15 | . | few | TGTGCCACCAGCAGAGAAGTCGGTGAGCAGTTCTTC | CATSREVGEQFF
TRBJ1-1 | TRBV5-1 | . | . | TGCGCCAGCAGCCCTGGGGATGTTAACACTGAAGCTTTCTTT | CASSPGDVNTEAFF
TRBJ2-5 | TRBV4-3 | . | . | TGCGCCAGCAGCCAGAAGGGCGGGGAGACCCAGTACTTC | CASSQKGGETQYF
TRBJ1-2 | TRBV19 | . | few | TGTGCCAGTAGTACTCGGGGGCCCGGGGGCGCGAATGGCTACACCTTC | CASSTRGPGGANGYTF
TRBJ1-5 | TRBV29-1 | . | . | TGCAGCGTTGGGGGGGCGTTCGATCAGCCCCAGCATTTT | CSVGGAFDQPQHF
TRBJ1-1 | TRBV7-2 | . | . | TGTGCCAGCAGCTTAATTAGGGCAGGCCACACTGAAGCTTTCTTT | CASSLIRAGHTEAFF
TRBJ2-2 | TRBV29-1 | TRBD1 | few | TGCAGCGTTGGGACAGGGACCAACACCGGGGAGCTGTTTTTT | CSVGTGTNTGELFF
TRBJ2-1 | TRBV9 | TRBD2 | . | TGTGCCAGCAGCGTAGCTCGTCCCGGGACTAGCGCTGAGCAGTTCTTC | CASSVARPGTSAEQFF
TRBJ2-7 | TRBV11-1 | . | . | TGTGCCAGCAGCTTAGGGACAGGAGGGAGATACGAGCAGTACTTC | CASSLGTGGRYEQYF
TRBJ2-7 | TRBV29-1 | . | few | TGCAGCGTTGGGACTGCCTACGAGCAGTACTTC | CSVGTAYEQYF
TRBJ2-3 | TRBV30 | TRBD1 | . | TGTGCCTGGAGTGTACAGGGGGTTACAGATACGCAGTATTTT | CAWSVQGVTDTQYF
TRBJ2-7 | TRBV6-5 | . | . | TGTGCCAGCAGTACCACCTTTCTTGTTCCCGAGCAGTACTTC | CASSTTFLVPEQYF
TRBJ2-1 | TRBV30 | TRBD2 | . | TGTGCCTGGAGTGACCCCTCACCGGGACTACCGTACAATGAGCAGTTCTTC | CAWSDPSPGLPYNEQFF
TRBJ1-5 | TRBV7-7 | . | . | TGTGCTAGCAGCTTAGCGGGTGGAGTCCATCAGCCCCAGCATTTT | CASSLAGGVHQPQHF
TRBJ2-5 | TRBV14 | . | few | TGTGCCAGCAGCCAAGACGGCGCGGGGGAGACCCAGTACTTC | CASSQDGAGETQYF
TRBJ1-5 | TRBV27 | TRBD1 | . | TGTGCCAGCAGTCCATCAGGGGGCTATCAGCCCCAGCATTTT | CASSPSGGYQPQHF
TRBJ2-7 | TRBV5-4 | . | few | TGTGCCAGCAGCTTTATAGGGGCGTCGGACGAGCAGTACTTC | CASSFIGASDEQYF
TRBJ2-3 | TRBV23-1 | . | . | TGCGCCAGCAGTCCCCGCCAGGTCGGAGATACGCAGTATTTT | CASSPRQVGDTQYF
TRBJ2-7 | TRBV13 | . | once | TGTGCCAGCAGCTACATCTCAGGGAGGAGCTCCTACGAGCAGTACTTC | CASSYISGRSSYEQYF
TRBJ2-6 | TRBV2 | . | once | TGTGCCAGCGCCGGGTCTGGGGCCAACGTCCTGACTTTC | CASAGSGANVLTF
TRBJ2-5 | TRBV30 | . | . | TGTGCCTGGAGTGTAAAGGGGACCCAGTACTTC | CAWSVKGTQYF
TRBJ2-5 | TRBV19 | . | . | TGTGCCAGCACACATGGGGCAACCCAGTACTTC | CASTHGATQYF
TRBJ2-7 | TRBV29-1 | TRBD2 | . | TGCAGCGTTGAGTTGGAGCGGGGATCCTACGAGCAGTACTTC | CSVELERGSYEQYF
TRBJ1-5 | TRBV2 | . | . | TGTGCCAGCAGTGACCAAAGGTTGAATCAGCCCCAGCATTTT | CASSDQRLNQPQHF
TRBJ1-1 | TRBV30 | . | many | TGTGCCTGGAGGCAGAACACTGAAGCTTTCTTT | CAWRQNTEAFF
TRBJ2-7 | TRBV30 | . | . | TGTGCCGCTGGTTGGGCCTACGAGCAGTACTTC | CAAGWAYEQYF
TRBJ1-2 | TRBV21-1 | . | . | TGTGCCAGCAGCAAAAATCCCCCTTCTAACTATGGCTACACCTTC | CASSKNPPSNYGYTF
TRBJ1-2 | TRBV30 | . | . | . | CAWGAGAF
TRBJ1-1 | TRBV19 | TRBD1 | . | TGTGCCAGTAGTGCGGACAGGACGGCTCTGAACACTGAAGCTTTCTTT | CASSADRTALNTEAFF
TRBJ2-1 | TRBV29-1 | TRBD2 | . | TGCAGCGTTGATCAACTAGCGGGGGGGAATGAGCAGTTCTTC | CSVDQLAGGNEQFF
TRBJ1-2 | TRBV6-5 | . | . | TGTGCCAGCAGCCTTACAAGGGCTGGGGGCTACACCTTC | CASSLTRAGGYTF
TRBJ2-1 | TRBV5-1 | . | . | TGCGCCAGCAGCTTGGCTCGGGGCAATGAGCAGTTCTTC | CASSLARGNEQFF
TRBJ1-1 | TRBV4-1 | TRBD1 | . | TGCGCCAGCAGCCAAATCCCGTCCGGGACAGGGTCTGAAGCTTTCTTT | CASSQIPSGTGSEAFF
TRBJ2-5 | TRBV4-1 | . | . | TGCGCCAGCAGCAAAAGCCTAGGCAGACAAGAGACCCAGTACTTC | CASSKSLGRQETQYF
TRBJ1-1 | TRBV18 | . | . | TGTGCCAGCTCACGAGGGGGGAGCACTGAAGCTTTCTTT | CASSRGGSTEAFF
TRBJ2-1 | TRBV7-7 | TRBD2 | . | TGTGCTAGCAGCCTGGGACTAGGAAAGGGAGTTCAGAATGAGCAGTTCTTC | CASSLGLGKGVQNEQFF
TRBJ1-5 | TRBV15 | TRBD1 | . | TGTGCCACCAGCAGTGCCACCAGGGGGGTTGGACAGCCCCAGCATTTT | CATSSATRGVGQPQHF
TRBJ2-3 | TRBV5-4 | . | . | TGTGCCAGCAGCCCAGGGGCGGGGGACGTCAGAGGTACGCAGTATTTT | CASSPGAGDVRGTQYF
TRBJ2-3 | TRBV29-1 | TRBD1 | . | TGCAGCGTTCCCGGACAGGCTAGCACAGATACGCAGTATTTT | CSVPGQASTDTQYF
TRBJ1-6 | TRBV7-2 | . | once | TGTGCCAGCAGCTCGGACTTGGGAAATTCACCCCTCCACTTT | CASSSDLGNSPLHF
TRBJ1-4 | TRBV30 | . | few | TGTGCCTGTCCGACAGGCCCAACTAATGAAAAACTGTTTTTT | CACPTGPTNEKLFF
TRBJ2-1 | TRBV29-1 | TRBD2 | few | TGCAGCGTCCGGACTAGCGGGGGGAGCTCCTACAATGAGCAGTTCTTC | CSVRTSGGSSYNEQFF
TRBJ2-2 | TRBV27 | TRBD1 | . | TGTGCCAGCAGTTCTAGGGCAGGGGGCAGCACCGGGGAGCTGTTTTTT | CASSSRAGGSTGELFF
TRBJ1-1 | TRBV7-9 | . | . | TGTGCCAGCAGCGCGTACACGAACACTGAAGCTTTCTTT | CASSAYTNTEAFF
TRBJ2-1 | TRBV2 | TRBD2 | few | TGTGCCATGGGACTACAGCAGTTCTTC | CAMGLQQFF
TRBJ1-5 | TRBV4-2 | TRBD1 | . | TGTGCCAGCAGCCAAGATGAGGGGGCTAGTCAGCCCCAGCATTTT | CASSQDEGASQPQHF
TRBJ2-2 | TRBV27 | . | few | TGTGCCAGCAGTTTGACCACCGGGGAGCTGTTTTTT | CASSLTTGELFF